This is a list of T cell receptor beta chains from one sample in a study of T-cell memory formation after mild COVID-19. TCRdb ran MiXCR on the 5' RACE reads and lists one entry per CDR3 protein. The sample holds under 350,000 distinct CDR3 sequences, 15% to 20% seen once. The specimen was PBMCs or a T cell subset sorted from them (not recorded which). The receptors come from a man between 18 and 29 years old who had mild COVID-19 (a few samples of this study predate the infection). Cell type and time point are not known. CDR3s include the opening cysteine and the closing phenylalanine or tryptophan. D genes are given only for firm matches. Clone size is given for some rows only: seen once, a few or many times, or a class if the clone is expanded.

clone_size d_call j_call v_call cdr3_aa cdr3_nt
- - TRBJ2-3 TRBV5-1 CASRTGSDTQYF TGCGCCAGCAGAACAGGGTCAGATACGCAGTATTTT
- TRBD1 TRBJ2-6 TRBV10-2 CASSTGTGPSGANVLTF TGCGCCAGCAGTACCGGGACAGGTCCCTCTGGGGCCAACGTCCTGACTTTC
- - TRBJ2-5 TRBV11-2 CASSRHFKETQYF TGTGCCAGCAGCCGCCACTTCAAAGAGACCCAGTACTTC
- - TRBJ1-5 TRBV7-8 CASSFTGGSGNQPQHF TGTGCCAGCAGCTTCACTGGGGGGAGTGGGAATCAGCCCCAGCATTTT
- TRBD2 TRBJ2-5 TRBV12-3/TRBV12-4 CASTGGTITQETQYF TGTGCCAGCACCGGCGGGACTATAACCCAAGAGACCCAGTACTTC
- TRBD2 TRBJ2-3 TRBV9 CASSVGSGGSTSTDTQYF TGTGCCAGCAGCGTAGGCAGCGGGGGGAGCACTAGCACAGATACGCAGTATTTT
few - TRBJ1-1 TRBV19 CASSPTGFQNTEAFF TGTGCCAGTAGTCCGACGGGATTTCAGAACACTGAAGCTTTCTTT
- - TRBJ1-6 TRBV18 CASSYGRDSPLHF TGTGCCAGCTCATACGGCAGAGATTCACCCCTCCACTTT
few - TRBJ2-5 TRBV12-3/TRBV12-4 CASSLGRAKETQYF TGTGCCAGCAGTTTGGGCAGGGCTAAAGAGACCCAGTACTTC
- TRBD2 TRBJ2-5 TRBV7-9 CASSSGGTETQYF TGTGCCAGCAGTTCGGGGGGGACGGAGACCCAGTACTTC
many TRBD1 TRBJ1-2 TRBV7-9 CASSLGGTGEGGYTF TGTGCCAGCAGCTTAGGAGGGACAGGGGAAGGTGGCTACACCTTC
few - TRBJ2-1 TRBV6-5 CASIRESGYGINEQFF TGTGCCAGCATCCGAGAATCAGGGTACGGTATCAATGAGCAGTTCTTC
- TRBD1 TRBJ1-1 TRBV7-2 CASSSYRGWTEAFF TGTGCCAGCAGCTCCTACAGGGGGTGGACTGAAGCTTTCTTT
many - TRBJ1-1 TRBV12-3/TRBV12-4 CASSLLGAAPNTEAFF TGTGCCAGCAGTTTATTGGGCGCGGCCCCAAACACTGAAGCTTTCTTT
- - TRBJ1-2 TRBV7-2 CASSLGLRHGYTF TGTGCCAGCAGCTTAGGCCTTCGACATGGCTACACCTTC
- TRBD1 TRBJ1-2 TRBV7-9 CASSPGPGQGGGYGYTF TGTGCCAGCAGCCCAGGCCCGGGACAGGGGGGAGGCTATGGCTACACCTTC
many - TRBJ1-5 TRBV10-3 CAISVEGGQPQHF TGTGCCATCAGTGTAGAGGGAGGTCAGCCCCAGCATTTT
- - TRBJ1-1 TRBV29-1 CSVEATDNEAFF TGCAGCGTTGAGGCGACAGATAACGAAGCTTTCTTT
few TRBD2 TRBJ2-5 TRBV9 CASSQGLAGGEYF TGTGCCAGCAGCCAGGGACTAGCGGGGGGAGAATACTTC
- - TRBJ2-5 TRBV12-3/TRBV12-4 CASSFVYETQYF TGTGCCAGCAGTTTTGTGTACGAGACCCAGTACTTC